Following are 17 T cell receptor beta chains from one sample sequenced in a study of T cell repertoires in cytomegalovirus infection. TCRdb reprocessed the reads via MiXCR and lists one record per CDR3 protein. The top ten hold roughly 8% of the sample, which has about 600,000 distinct CDR3 sequences, roughly a quarter seen once. The sample taken for sequencing was CD8+ T cells from PBMCs. These receptors were taken from a human donor in good health (CMV status not recorded). Some clones in this sample may be carry-over from other donors' samples.

The V gene is TRBV7-4, the J gene TRBJ2-3, with D unclear. The CDR3 is 13 residues long. Trimming removed 2 bases from V and 5 bases from J, with 8 bases in between. The V gene's germline CDR1 is SGHVT and CDR2 SQSDAQ. CDR3 nucleotide sequence: TGTGCCAGCAGCTTATCCACGGGAGATACGCAGTATTTT. Its translation: CASSLSTGDTQYF.

Many counts were recorded for this clonotype. The V and J genes are TRBV7-2 and TRBJ2-1, with 9 bases that match TRBD1. Germline lookup yields CDR1 SGHTA and CDR2 FQGNSA. Trimming took 5 bases from V and 2 from J; bases not matched to a gene: 1. This CDR3 has 14 residues. The CDR3: CASSHRGPYNEQFF. DNA for the CDR3: TGTGCCAGCAGCCACAGGGGGCCCTACAATGAGCAGTTCTTC.

This sequence joins TRBV5-4 and TRBJ2-3; 12 nucleotides agree with TRBD2. J gave up 6 bases and V 3 bases, and 8 bases lay outside the gene matches. Per germline, CDR1 SGHNT and CDR2 YYREEE (reference sequence). The CDR3 is 16 residues long. The CDR3 coding sequence is TGTGCCAGCAGCTCATCTAGCGGGGGGGCCCCTGATACGCAGTATTTT. Amino acid sequence: CASSSSSGGAPDTQYF.

The chain employs TRBV7-8 and TRBJ2-1, with D hard to call. V gave up 1 base and J gave up 4 bases, with 14 bases separating them. The CDR3 covers 16 residues. Germline V gene data show CDR1 as SGHVS and CDR2 as FQNEAQ. This chain's CDR3 is CASSLVGRHGYNEQFF. The CDR3 bases are TGTGCCAGCAGCTTAGTGGGCAGGCACGGATACAATGAGCAGTTCTTC.

This clonotype was observed a handful of times. The chain carries TRBV29-1 and TRBJ2-1, with D possibly being TRBD1 (6 bases). This CDR3 region has 13 residues. Germline CDR1 reads SQVTM; CDR2 reads ANQGSEA. Trimming cost V 6 bases and J 5 bases, with 14 bases left between them. CDR3 DNA: TGCAGCGTCACCAGGGGAGAGGACAATGAGCAGTTCTTC. Protein sequence: CSVTRGEDNEQFF.

This clonotype was recorded at least ten times. The chain combines TRBV6-1 with TRBJ1-1, with D possibly TRBD1 on 5 matching bases. Between the trimmed V and J ends, which lost 2 bases and 3 bases, there was a span of 10 bases. CDR1 is MNHNS, CDR2 SASEGT, per germline. The CDR3 has 14 residues. The CDR3 reads CASSERLGDTEAFF. The CDR3 coding sequence is TGTGCCAGCAGTGAACGTCTGGGGGACACTGAAGCTTTCTTT.

This sequence joins TRBV7-3 and TRBJ2-3; D gene unclear. Germline loops: CDR1 SGHTA, CDR2 FQGTGA. Trimming took 5 bases from V and 0 from J, leaving 9 bases between them. The CDR3 extends over 14 amino acids. CDR3 sequence: CASSATPSTDTQYF. The DNA of the CDR3 is TGTGCCAGCAGCGCGACCCCAAGCACAGATACGCAGTATTTT.

As for this clonotype: A much larger clone differs from this one at a single base, so this may be a read error. The chain links TRBV7-6 to TRBJ2-5; 7 bases align to TRBD2. Germline V lookup: CDR1 SGHVS, CDR2 FNYEAQ. The CDR3 length is 16 residues. The CDR3 nucleotides are TGTGCCAGCAGTCTAGGGGAGGGTCTTGGCCAAGAGATCCAGTACTTC. Its protein is CASSLGEGLGQEIQYF. The full variable domain, rest sourced from reference TRBV7-6 and TRBJ2-5, is GAGVSQSPRYKVTKRGQDVALRCDPISGHVSLYWYRQALGQGPEFLTYFNYEAQQDKSGLPNDRFSAERPEGSISTLTIQRTEQRDSAMYRCASSLGEGLGQEIQYFGPGTRLLVL.

This clonotype has ten or more counts. The chain is built from TRBV7-9 and TRBJ2-3; D not resolved. V was cut by 5 bases and J by 4 bases, with 19 bases left in between. The CDR3 has 16 amino acids. Per germline, CDR1 SEHNR and CDR2 FQNEAQ (reference sequence). CDR3 amino acids: CASSTRGSRVADTQYF. CDR3 DNA sequence: TGTGCCAGCAGCACCCGAGGTAGCAGAGTCGCAGATACGCAGTATTTT.

The chain combines TRBV7-2 with TRBJ2-5, with 8 bases matching TRBD2. The CDR3 is 13 amino acids. The V segment lost 8 bases and the J segment 2 bases; nucleotides outside the gene matches: 4. The germline CDR1 and CDR2 sequences are SGHTA and FQGNSA. The DNA of the CDR3 is TGTGCCAGCTCCGGGGGGGTGCAAGAGACCCAGTACTTC. Translating it yields CASSGGVQETQYF. Filled out from reference TRBV7-2 and TRBJ2-5, the complete variable domain reads GAGVSQSPSNKVTEKGKDVELRCDPISGHTALYWYRQSLGQGLEFLIYFQGNSAPDKSGLPSDRFSAERTGGSVSTLTIQRTQQEDSAVYLCASSGGVQETQYFGPGTRLLVL.

The chain employs TRBV10-3 and TRBJ2-7; D is undetermined. This CDR3 comprises 15 residues. V was pared by 1 base and J by 0 bases, with 10 bases between. Germline-derived CDR1 and CDR2 are ENHRY and SYGVKD. CDR3 amino acids: CAISEWHKSSYEQYF. The CDR3 region has the DNA TGTGCCATCAGTGAGTGGCACAAGAGCTCCTACGAGCAGTACTTC.

The chain employs TRBV14 and TRBJ2-2, with D uncertain. Germline CDR1 and CDR2: SGHDN and FVKESK. V was clipped by 1 base and J by 4 bases, with 10 bases between them. The CDR3 contains 15 residues. The CDR3 DNA is TGTGCCAGCAGCCAAGGGGATTGGATCACCGGGGAGCTGTTTTTT. Translation gives CASSQGDWITGELFF.

This sequence joins TRBV5-1 and TRBJ2-7; 9 positions agree with TRBD1. CDR1 is SGHRS, CDR2 YFSETQ, per germline. This CDR3 contains 15 residues. Written as DNA, the CDR3 is TGCGTCAGCAGCTTGGTTGGACAGGGGTCGGCCGAGCAGTACGTC. It translates to CVSSLVGQGSAEQYV.

This clonotype was found a few times. This rearrangement joins TRBV7-9 to TRBJ1-1, with a tentative D call TRBD1 (6 bases). Germline V gene data show CDR1 as SEHNR and CDR2 as FQNEAQ (reference sequence). V shed 5 bases and J shed 1 base, with 11 bases lying between them. The CDR3 has 14 amino acids. CDR3 DNA sequence: TGTGCCAGCAGCCCACAACAGGGGAACACTGAAGCTTTCTTT. Encoded protein: CASSPQQGNTEAFF.

Concerning this clonotype: One end of the junction does not line up with germline, which may come from a read error. The chain uses TRBV4-1 and TRBJ2-1, with D tentatively TRBD1 (5 bases). Germline V gene sequence: CDR1 MGHRA, CDR2 YSYEKL. The CDR3 consists of 15 residues. CDR3 protein: CANSQDETVDNEQFF. The CDR3 nucleotides read TGTGCCAACAGCCAAGATGAGACAGTGGACAATGAGCAGTTCTTC.

This clonotype occurred a few times. The chain recombines TRBV18 with TRBJ2-3; D remains ambiguous. Germline V gene sequence: CDR1 KGHSH, CDR2 LQKENI. The CDR3 length is 16 residues. Trimming removed 4 bases from V and 4 bases from J, with 18 bases in between. CDR3 sequence: CASSLWTHGGADTQYF. Written as DNA, the CDR3 is TGTGCCAGCTCACTCTGGACCCACGGCGGCGCAGATACGCAGTATTTT.

The rearrangement uses TRBV18 and TRBJ2-1, with 8 bases aligning to TRBD1. This CDR3 has 17 residues. V was pared by 6 bases and J by 6 bases, with 16 bases of the junction left unmatched. Germline CDR1 KGHSH, CDR2 LQKENI. CDR3: CASSRLTQGEASNEQFF. Here the CDR3 DNA reads TGTGCCAGCTCTAGATTGACACAGGGGGAAGCGAGCAATGAGCAGTTCTTC.